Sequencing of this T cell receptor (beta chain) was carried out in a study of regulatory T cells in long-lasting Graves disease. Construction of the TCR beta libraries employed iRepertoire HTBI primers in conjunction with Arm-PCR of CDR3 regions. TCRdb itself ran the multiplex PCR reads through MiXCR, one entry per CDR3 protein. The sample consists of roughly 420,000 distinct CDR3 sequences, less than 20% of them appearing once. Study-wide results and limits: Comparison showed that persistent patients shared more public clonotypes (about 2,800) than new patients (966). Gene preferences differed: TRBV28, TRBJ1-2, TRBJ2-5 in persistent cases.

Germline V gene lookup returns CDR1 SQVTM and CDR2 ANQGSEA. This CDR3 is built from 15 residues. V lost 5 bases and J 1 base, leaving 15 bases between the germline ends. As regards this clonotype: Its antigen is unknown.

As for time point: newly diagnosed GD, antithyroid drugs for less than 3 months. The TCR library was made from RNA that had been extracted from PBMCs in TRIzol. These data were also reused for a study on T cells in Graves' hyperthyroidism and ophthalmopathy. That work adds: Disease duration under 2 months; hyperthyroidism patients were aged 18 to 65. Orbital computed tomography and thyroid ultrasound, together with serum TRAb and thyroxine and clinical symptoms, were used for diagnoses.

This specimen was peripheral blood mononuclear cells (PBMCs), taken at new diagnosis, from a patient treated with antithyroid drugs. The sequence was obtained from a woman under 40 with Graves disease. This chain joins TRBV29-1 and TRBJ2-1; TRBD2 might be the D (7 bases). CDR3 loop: CSVRGARVSYNEQFF. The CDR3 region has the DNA TGCAGCGTTCGGGGGGCACGTGTATCCTACAATGAGCAGTTCTTC.